This passage covers 23 T cell receptor beta chains from one sample sequenced in a study of cytomegalovirus exposure and HLA in healthy donors. Generated by immunoSEQ multiplex PCR, the TCRdb table keeps only in-frame clones and is missing some. The data hold some 83,000 clones, with approximately 93% observed a single time. Material for sequencing was PBMCs. These receptors originate from a woman aged 18-29 years in good health and CMV-seropositive.

The J gene is TRBJ1-4, the V gene TRBV7-2; 9 bases map to TRBD1. Per the germline V gene, CDR1 is SGHTA and CDR2 is FQGNSA. The V gene end was trimmed by 4 bases and the J gene end by 8 bases; junction bases not matched to a gene: 2. This CDR3 comprises 13 residues. This chain's CDR3 is CASSYGTGEKLFF. CDR3 DNA sequence: TGTGCCAGCAGCTACGGGACAGGGGAAAAACTGTTTTTT.

This chain uses TRBV7-2 with TRBJ2-1, with D possibly TRBD2 on 5 matching bases. The CDR3 is made up of 14 amino acids. The ends were cut back, 7 bases at V and 7 bases at J, with 17 bases in the middle. From germline, CDR1 is SGHTA and CDR2 FQGNSA. CDR3 DNA: TGTGCCAGCAACATAAGGCTAGCTAGTAATGAGCAGTTCTTC. This codes for CASNIRLASNEQFF.

The chain is built from TRBV7-9 and TRBJ2-7; 9 bases line up with TRBD2. The CDR3 is made up of 14 amino acids. V trimming: 5 bases; J trimming: 3 bases; junction bases outside the gene matches: 5. Germline-derived CDR1 and CDR2 are SEHNR and FQNEAQ (reference sequence). The CDR3 loop reads CASSPGLADYEQYF. The CDR3 coding sequence is TGTGCCAGCAGCCCGGGACTAGCTGACTACGAGCAGTACTTC.

This clone occurred once. The chain carries TRBV7-9 and TRBJ2-4; 9 bases are shared with TRBD1. The CDR3 loop spans 14 amino acids. Trimming removed 8 bases from V and 9 bases from J; junction bases left unmatched: 11. Germline V gene data show CDR1 as SEHNR and CDR2 as FQNEAQ (reference sequence). CDR3 DNA: TGTGCCAGCGGAACAGGACAGGGGATCGGCATTCAGTACTTC. Its protein is CASGTGQGIGIQYF.

This clone was observed a single time. The J gene is TRBJ2-2, the V gene TRBV21-1; TRBD1, as called in the table, went unchecked against the DNA. TRBV21-1 is labeled a pseudogene. This CDR3 is 14 amino acids long. The CDR3 DNA reads TGTGCCAGCCAGACAACAGGGTCCACCGGGGAGCTGTTTTTT. It specifies CASQTTGSTGELFF.

The chain employs TRBV6-1 and TRBJ1-1; 7 bases are a match to TRBD1. The CDR3 has 14 amino acids. V dropped 3 bases and J dropped 6; count of bases not matched to a gene: 7. The germline V gene has CDR1 MNHNS and CDR2 SASEGT. CDR3 nucleotides: TGTGCCAGCAGTGAGGGACAGCAAACGCCTGAAGCTTTCTTT. Translating gives CASSEGQQTPEAFF.

This rearrangement joins TRBV9 to TRBJ1-3; D unclear. The CDR3 contains 15 residues. Germline V gene lookup returns CDR1 SGDLS and CDR2 YYNGEE. The ends were cut back, 3 bases at V and 4 bases at J, with 14 bases in the middle. The CDR3 sequence: CASSESITPGNTIYF. The CDR3 DNA is TGTGCCAGCAGCGAAAGTATCACTCCCGGAAACACCATATATTTT.

In its sample, this clone was seen once. This CDR3 is CASRGAYPEAFF. In DNA form, the CDR3 reads TGTGCCAGCAGGGGAGCATACCCAGAAGCTTTCTTT. This chain joins TRBV27 and TRBJ1-1; unclear D gene. The CDR3 is 12 residues long. With 6 bases removed from V and 8 bases from J, the gap between germline ends came to 13 bases. Germline V gives CDR1 MNHEY, CDR2 SMNVEV (reference sequence).

In DNA, the CDR3 is TGTGCCAGTAGTAGGGGAAGTACAGGGGCTGAAGCTTTCTTT. This codes for CASSRGSTGAEAFF. The chain is built from TRBV19 and TRBJ1-1; 7 bases agree with TRBD1. The CDR3 has 14 amino acids. In germline, CDR1 is LNHDA, CDR2 SQIVND (reference sequence). With 4 bases clipped from V and 6 bases from J, the junction kept 8 bases outside the gene matches.

This chain uses TRBV2 with TRBJ1-1; no clear D. Per the germline V gene, CDR1 is SNHLY and CDR2 is FYNNEI. This CDR3 is 13 amino acids long. Deletions cut 7 bases from V and 4 bases from J, with 13 bases between. The CDR3, as DNA: TGTGCCAGCATTCGGGAGGGAGGCACTGAAGCTTTCTTT. Its translation: CASIREGGTEAFF.

This chain joins TRBV2 and TRBJ1-6; 7 bases match TRBD1. The germline gives CDR1 SNHLY, CDR2 FYNNEI. The J segment lost 0 bases and the V segment lost 6 bases, leaving 11 bases of the junction unmatched. The CDR3 extends over 18 amino acids. The CDR3 reads CASRGNRGQSSYNSPLHF. The CDR3 DNA sequence: TGTGCCAGCAGGGGAAACAGGGGACAGAGCTCCTATAATTCACCCCTCCACTTT. Together with reference TRBV2 and TRBJ1-6, the CDR3 gives the full variable domain: EPEVTQTPSHQVTQMGQEVILRCVPISNHLYFYWYRQILGQKVEFLVSFYNNEISEKSEIFDDQFSVERPDGSNFTLKIRSTKLEDSAMYFCASRGNRGQSSYNSPLHFGNGTRLTVT.

The chain employs TRBV5-1 and TRBJ2-7, with TRBD2 matching over 14 bases. The CDR3 is 17 residues long. Germline V gives CDR1 SGHRS, CDR2 YFSETQ. V was pared by 1 base and J by 5 bases, with 8 bases of the junction left unmatched. As DNA, the CDR3 is TGCGCCAGCAGCTTGCGCTCCGGGACTAGCGGGAGCCACGAGCAGTACTTC. Amino acid sequence: CASSLRSGTSGSHEQYF. The entire variable domain, with the rest obtained from reference TRBV5-1 and TRBJ2-7, is as follows: KAGVTQTPRYLIKTRGQQVTLSCSPISGHRSVSWYQQTPGQGLQFLFEYFSETQRNKGNFPGRFSGRQFSNSRSEMNVSTLELGDSALYLCASSLRSGTSGSHEQYFGPGTRLTVT.

J is TRBJ2-1 and V is TRBV7-2; D ambiguous. The CDR3 has 13 residues. Germline V lookup: CDR1 SGHTA, CDR2 FQGNSA. The V end lost 5 bases, the J end lost 2 bases, and 7 bases lay between the germline ends. CDR3 protein: CASSQDTYNEQFF. In nucleotides, the CDR3 is TGTGCCAGCAGCCAAGACACCTACAATGAGCAGTTCTTC.

V usage is TRBV2 and J usage is TRBJ2-3; the D gene is possibly TRBD1 (6 bases). V was cut by 5 bases and J by 3 bases, with 9 bases left in between. From germline, CDR1 is SNHLY and CDR2 FYNNEI. This CDR3 region has 13 residues. DNA of the CDR3: TGTGCCAGCAGTACAGGGTATACAGATACGCAGTATTTT. Its translation: CASSTGYTDTQYF.

The gene calls are TRBV7-3 and TRBJ1-2; 10 bases are shared with TRBD1. After removal of 5 bases from V and 6 bases from J, the junction contained 9 bases not matched to a gene. This CDR3 region has 15 residues. Looked up from germline, CDR1 is SGHTA and CDR2 is FQGTGA. The CDR3 bases are TGTGCCAGCAGCCTGGAGCGGACAGGGGGAAATGGCTACACCTTC. Translating gives CASSLERTGGNGYTF.

This clone came up once. The chain carries TRBV28 and TRBJ2-1, with 9 bases that match TRBD2. The CDR3 has 15 amino acids. Germline values: CDR1 MDHEN, CDR2 SYDVKM. Germline trimming cut 2 bases from V and 4 bases from J; bases unmatched to any gene: 3. In DNA form, the CDR3 reads TGTGCCAGCAGTTTAGAAGCGGGGGGTTACAATGAGCAGTTCTTC. It is translated as CASSLEAGGYNEQFF.

The rearrangement uses TRBV29-1 and TRBJ2-5; 11 bases match TRBD2. The germline V gene encodes CDR1 SQVTM and CDR2 ANQGSEA. This CDR3 is built from 15 residues. The ends lost 7 bases at V and 4 bases at J; junction bases unmatched: 11. CDR3 DNA sequence: TGCAGCGCTTCCCCCGGGACTAGCGGCTTAGAGACCCAGTACTTC. It codes for CSASPGTSGLETQYF.

V gene TRBV5-4 combines with J gene TRBJ1-1; maybe TRBD1 (6 bases). V was shortened by 1 base and J by 2 bases, with 12 bases between the two germline ends. Germline assignment: CDR1 SGHNT and CDR2 YYREEE (reference sequence). This CDR3 has 15 residues. CDR3 sequence reads: CASSLSGRGNTEAFF. The CDR3 region has the DNA TGTGCCAGCAGCTTGTCTGGCAGGGGAAACACTGAAGCTTTCTTT.

The V call is TRBV4-1, the J call TRBJ2-1; no definite D call. Deletions cut 2 bases from V and 2 bases from J, with 19 bases between. Germline CDR1 MGHRA, CDR2 YSYEKL. The CDR3 has 18 amino acids. CDR3 residues: CASSQPPPRGNPYNEQFF. The CDR3 DNA reads as TGCGCCAGCAGCCAACCCCCCCCTAGAGGTAACCCCTACAATGAGCAGTTCTTC.

The chain employs TRBV19 and TRBJ1-1; D is possibly TRBD1 (5 bases). Germline CDR1 LNHDA, CDR2 SQIVND (reference sequence). The CDR3 consists of 14 residues. V was trimmed by 5 bases and J by 2 bases, leaving 12 bases between them. This chain's CDR3 is CASSDLGDNTEAFF. The CDR3 nucleotides are TGTGCCAGTAGTGATCTAGGGGATAACACTGAAGCTTTCTTT.

The rearrangement joins TRBV5-8 to TRBJ2-3; 11 bases fit TRBD1. CDR1 is SGHTS, CDR2 YDEGEE, per germline. The CDR3 is 15 amino acids. With V trimmed by 4 bases and J by 3 bases, 4 bases remained unmatched. In DNA, the CDR3 is TGTGCCAGCAGCCGGGGACAGGGGGGGACAGATACGCAGTATTTT. Amino acids: CASSRGQGGTDTQYF.

The chain employs TRBV29-1 and TRBJ2-1; no clear D gene. The CDR3 is made up of 17 amino acids. CDR1 SQVTM and CDR2 ANQGSEA come from the germline V gene. V lost 1 base to trimming and J lost 0 bases, with 16 bases between them. The CDR3 DNA reads TGCAGCGTTGAAGTGTGGGCAACACCGTTCTCCTACAATGAGCAGTTCTTC. Its protein is CSVEVWATPFSYNEQFF.

The V call is TRBV5-4, the J call TRBJ2-7; 9 bases align to TRBD1. Germline lookup yields CDR1 SGHNT and CDR2 YYREEE (reference sequence). The junction had 5 bases not matched to a gene; V was cut back by 2 bases and J by 2 bases. This CDR3 has 15 residues. This chain's CDR3 is CASSFIGDRAYEQYF. Here the CDR3 DNA reads TGTGCCAGCAGCTTCATTGGGGACAGGGCCTACGAGCAGTACTTC.